These T cell receptor beta chains were read from a single sample in a study of beta chain features in type 1 diabetes. TCRdb keeps only in-frame clones here, not all; method: immunoSEQ multiplex PCR. The sample contains about 220,000 clones, about a tenth of which appear only once. The sequencing input was central memory CD4+ T cells from blood. The receptor source for this set is a man aged 18 to 29 in good health. The CDR3 runs from the conserved cysteine through the conserved F or W. Each record gives: V gene, CDR3 length, D gene, J gene, clone size, CDR3 DNA, CDR3 protein. A D gene is named only where the DNA matches it firmly. A clone size is listed for some rows: how often the clone was seen (once, few, many), or a class if it is expanded.

TRBV7-9,19,TRBD2,TRBJ2-7,few,TGTGCCAGCAGCTCCGAGGTAGTTTTCGGACTAGCGGGATTATGGGAGCAGTACTTC,CASSSEVVFGLAGLWEQYF
TRBV28,15,NA,TRBJ2-7,NA,TGTGCCAGCAGTTTAAGAGGACTCGTATATTACGAGCAGTACTTC,CASSLRGLVYYEQYF
TRBV30,13,NA,TRBJ1-4,NA,TGTGCCTGGAGTGTTATTGCGGATGAAAAACTGTTTTTT,CAWSVIADEKLFF
TRBV5-4,16,TRBD2,TRBJ2-1,few,TGTGCCAGCAGCTTTCCGAGACTAGCGGTAAACAATGAGCAGTTCTTC,CASSFPRLAVNNEQFF
TRBV29-1,11,NA,TRBJ2-7,NA,TGCAGCGTTGCGGGGTCCTACGAGCAGTACTTC,CSVAGSYEQYF
TRBV4-3,13,NA,TRBJ2-1,many,TGCGCCAGCAGCCAAGAAAGGTACAATGAGCAGTTCTTC,CASSQERYNEQFF
TRBV30,14,TRBD1,TRBJ2-5,few,TGTGCCTCCGCCCGGGACAGATCGCAAGAGACCCAGTACTTC,CASARDRSQETQYF
TRBV30,14,NA,TRBJ1-5,few,TGTGCCTGGAGTGTACTCCAAGTAAATCAGCCCCAGCATTTT,CAWSVLQVNQPQHF
TRBV5-1,14,NA,TRBJ2-7,NA,TGCGCCAGCAGCCTCGACTCGAGCTCCTACGAGCAGTACTTC,CASSLDSSSYEQYF
TRBV7-2,11,NA,TRBJ2-3,NA,TGTGCCAGCAGCCCCTTGGATACGCAGTATTTT,CASSPLDTQYF
TRBV5-4,13,TRBD1,TRBJ2-1,many,TGTGCCAGCAGCTTGAGGGACAGCGATGAGCAGTTCTTC,CASSLRDSDEQFF
TRBV28,14,NA,TRBJ2-4,few,TGTGCCAGCAGTTTAACTTACGGACAAGGCATTCAGTACTTC,CASSLTYGQGIQYF
TRBV19,15,NA,TRBJ2-3,NA,TGTGCCAGTAGTATTGTCCGGGGCCAAACAGATACGCAGTATTTT,CASSIVRGQTDTQYF
TRBV6-5,12,TRBD1,TRBJ2-2,few,TGTGCCACAGGACAGGGGGCAGGCGTGCTGTTTTTT,CATGQGAGVLFF
TRBV9,13,NA,TRBJ2-7,NA,TGTGCCAGCAGCGTAGAAGCTTCAGGCGAGCAGTACTTC,CASSVEASGEQYF
TRBV10-3,14,NA,TRBJ2-7,few,TGTGCCACCCAGACAGAAGAGTCGGGCGACGAGCAGTACTTC,CATQTEESGDEQYF
TRBV15,15,TRBD2,TRBJ2-7,few,TGTGCCACCAGCAGAGACCTAGCGGCCGGCTACGAGCAGTACTTC,CATSRDLAAGYEQYF
TRBV7-2,15,NA,TRBJ2-1,NA,TGTGCCAACTACAAGAGGGATAGCTCCTACAATGAGCAGTTCTTC,CANYKRDSSYNEQFF
TRBV7-3,13,NA,TRBJ1-4,few,TGTGCCAGCAGGGGCGACGGTAATGAAAAACTGTTTTTT,CASRGDGNEKLFF
TRBV18,11,NA,TRBJ1-5,few,TGTGCCAGCTCAGTAGATCAGCCCCAGCATTTT,CASSVDQPQHF
TRBV28,15,NA,TRBJ2-2,few,TGTGCCAGCAGTCCGCTAACAGGGCAGAGCGGGGAGCTGTTTTTT,CASSPLTGQSGELFF
TRBV4-3,16,TRBD2,TRBJ2-5,NA,TGCGCCAGCAGCCAAGAGGCTAGCGGGGACCAAGAGACCCAGTACTTC,CASSQEASGDQETQYF
TRBV28,14,TRBD1,TRBJ2-7,NA,TGTGCCAGCAGTTTGTACAGGGGAACCTACGAGCAGTACTTC,CASSLYRGTYEQYF
TRBV6-6,13,NA,TRBJ2-1,few,TGTGCCAGCAGTCCACAGGTCGGCAATGAGCAGTTCTTC,CASSPQVGNEQFF
TRBV2,13,NA,TRBJ2-2,NA,TGTGCCAGCACCGGGGATAACACCGGGGAGCTGTTTTTT,CASTGDNTGELFF
TRBV18,15,NA,TRBJ1-1,NA,TGTGCCAGCTCACCGACGACAGTCCCTGGGGCTGAAGCTTTCTTT,CASSPTTVPGAEAFF
TRBV5-8,15,TRBD1,TRBJ2-1,NA,TGTGCCAGCAGCTTCGACAGGGGGCCAAGGAATGAGCAGTTCTTC,CASSFDRGPRNEQFF
TRBV30,12,TRBD1,TRBJ1-5,NA,TGTGCCTGGAGCAGGGGGCAGCAGCCCCAGCATTTT,CAWSRGQQPQHF
TRBV4-1,15,NA,TRBJ1-4,few,TGCGCCAGCAGCCAAGAACGGGACGGGGACGAAAAACTGTTTTTT,CASSQERDGDEKLFF
TRBV9,13,NA,TRBJ2-5,NA,TGTGCCAGCAGCTCTGAGTGGGTAGAGACCCAGTACTTC,CASSSEWVETQYF
TRBV7-2,15,NA,TRBJ1-4,NA,TGTGCCAGCAGCCTCGCCGGGGCAGGCCTCGAAAAACTGTTTTTT,CASSLAGAGLEKLFF
TRBV5-1,13,NA,TRBJ2-3,NA,TGCGCCAGCAGCTTCCAGGGCGCAGATACGCAGTATTTT,CASSFQGADTQYF
TRBV30,13,TRBD1,TRBJ1-3,few,TGTGCCTCCAACAGGGGGCAAGGAAACACCATATATTTT,CASNRGQGNTIYF
TRBV6-6,13,NA,TRBJ2-7,many,TGTGCCAGCAGTTACCAAGTACACTACGAGCAGTACTTC,CASSYQVHYEQYF
TRBV5-8,13,NA,TRBJ2-5,few,TGTGCCAGCAGCTGGCTACGGAGCCAGACCCAGTACTTC,CASSWLRSQTQYF
TRBV18,16,TRBD1,TRBJ1-2,few,TGTGCCAGCTCACCATCGGGGACAGGGGCTATCTACGGCTACACCTTC,CASSPSGTGAIYGYTF
TRBV10-3,14,TRBD2,TRBJ2-7,few,TGTGCTACAACGACGGGGAGCGGGAGAACCGAGCAGTACTTC,CATTTGSGRTEQYF
TRBV4-2,15,TRBD1,TRBJ2-2,NA,TGTGCCAGCAGCTTCGACAGGGTGAACACCGGGGAGCTGTTTTTT,CASSFDRVNTGELFF